This entry lists 13 T cell receptor beta chains sequenced from one sample in a study of T cells in Graves' hyperthyroidism and ophthalmopathy. The CDR3 regions of TCR beta were amplified from RNA transcripts. HTBI primers drove first-round RT-PCR of the TCR CDR3. TCRdb redid the calling of the multiplex PCR reads with MiXCR, one entry per CDR3 protein. The profile shows about 37,000 distinct CDR3 sequences, around half of them singletons. Sequencing was performed on blood. These receptors were collected from a man aged 35-49 years with Graves' ophthalmopathy.

This clonotype is deemed medium-sized (0.01 to 0.1%). The chain carries TRBV15 and TRBJ2-3; TRBD2 might be the D (6 bases). V shed 4 bases and J shed 0 bases, with 8 bases lying between them. CDR1 LNHNV and CDR2 YYDKDF come from the germline V gene (reference sequence). The length of the CDR3 is 14 residues. For the CDR3, the DNA is TGTGCCACCAGCACCGGGACTAGCACAGATACGCAGTATTTT. Protein product: CATSTGTSTDTQYF. The full variable domain, completed using reference TRBV15 and TRBJ2-3, is DAMVIQNPRYQVTQFGKPVTLSCSQTLNHNVMYWYQQKSSQAPKLLFHYYDKDFNNEADTPDNFQSRRPNTSFCFLDIRSPGLGDTAMYLCATSTGTSTDTQYFGPGTRLTVL.

This clonotype was observed a few times. The rearrangement links TRBV19 to TRBJ2-2, with D maybe TRBD1 (6 bases). V was trimmed by 8 bases and J by 7 bases, leaving 17 bases between them. The CDR3 is made up of 14 amino acids. Looked up from germline, CDR1 is LNHDA and CDR2 is SQIVND (reference sequence). The CDR3 bases are TGTGCCAGTGTCATGAACAGGGCGCTCGGGGAGCTGTTTTTT. It translates to CASVMNRALGELFF.

There are a few counts of this clonotype. The chain recombines TRBV9 with TRBJ1-2; a weak D match, TRBD1 (6 bases). V was trimmed by 4 bases and J by 5 bases, leaving 12 bases between them. The CDR3 has 13 residues. Germline V gene sequence: CDR1 SGDLS, CDR2 YYNGEE. The CDR3 region is CASSSLQGYGYTF. CDR3 nucleotides: TGTGCCAGCAGCTCGCTACAGGGATATGGCTACACCTTC.

CDR3 residues: CASSFVFGTATGELFF. CDR3 sequence (DNA): TGTGCCAGCAGTTTCGTTTTCGGGACAGCTACCGGGGAGCTGTTTTTT. The chain recombines TRBV11-1 with TRBJ2-2; 7 bases are shared with TRBD1. J was trimmed by 5 bases and V by 6 bases; bases with no gene match: 12. Germline lookup yields CDR1 SGHAT and CDR2 FQDESV (reference sequence). The CDR3 has 16 residues.

This clonotype was picked up many times. The chain uses TRBV4-1 and TRBJ2-7; 7 bases are a match to TRBD2. Trimming took 4 bases from V and 5 from J; bases not matched to a gene: 17. The CDR3 is made up of 17 amino acids. CDR1 MGHRA and CDR2 YSYEKL come from the germline V gene. CDR3 coding DNA: TGCGCCAGCAGCCGAGAGAGAGGACCGGGACTATCTAACGAGCAGTACTTC. Protein sequence: CASSRERGPGLSNEQYF.

Many counts were recorded for this clonotype. V is TRBV6-5 and J is TRBJ2-1; D ambiguous. Deletions cut 6 bases from V and 1 base from J, with 19 bases between. CDR1 MNHEY and CDR2 SVGAGI come from the germline V gene. There are 17 residues in the CDR3. CDR3 protein: CASRDTSLDLSYNEQFF. The CDR3 DNA reads TGTGCCAGCAGGGATACATCACTTGATCTTTCCTACAATGAGCAGTTCTTC.

This chain uses TRBV7-3 with TRBJ1-1; D is undetermined. With 6 bases removed from V and 7 bases from J, the gap between germline ends came to 24 bases. CDR3 size: 16 residues. Germline V CDR1 and CDR2: SGHTA, FQGTGA. CDR3 region: CASSPREAGSYNEAFF. Written as DNA, the CDR3 is TGTGCCAGCAGTCCAAGGGAGGCGGGATCCTACAATGAAGCTTTCTTT.

This clonotype has at least ten counts. The V gene is TRBV28, the J gene TRBJ1-6, with 8 bases fitting TRBD1. The ends lost 7 bases at V and 7 bases at J; junction bases unmatched: 9. Germline lookup yields CDR1 MDHEN and CDR2 SYDVKM. The CDR3 is 15 amino acids. This CDR3 reads CASNPNRGYNSPLHF. The CDR3 bases are TGTGCCAGCAATCCCAACAGGGGGTACAATTCACCCCTCCACTTT.

The table lists this clonotype with many counts. CDR3 amino acids: CASSGEAVSGNTIYF. Here the CDR3 DNA reads TGTGCCAGCAGCGGGGAAGCCGTCTCTGGAAACACCATATATTTT. This chain uses TRBV9 with TRBJ1-3; D not resolved. This CDR3 has 15 residues. V shed 3 bases and J shed 0 bases, with 10 bases lying between them. CDR1 SGDLS and CDR2 YYNGEE come from the germline V gene.

The chain employs TRBV25-1 and TRBJ2-1; D may be TRBD2 (6 bases). The CDR3 is made up of 16 amino acids. Trimming shortened V by 5 bases and J by 2 bases, and 16 bases separated the two germline ends. Per germline, CDR1 MGHDK and CDR2 SYGVNS. CDR3 bases: TGTGCCAGCAGTATGATGCGGGAAACAACCTACAATGAGCAGTTCTTC. As protein: CASSMMRETTYNEQFF.

V usage is TRBV2 and J usage is TRBJ2-5; 9 bases are shared with TRBD1. The CDR3 extends over 14 amino acids. Germline V gene lookup returns CDR1 SNHLY and CDR2 FYNNEI. J gave up 5 bases and V 6 bases, and 7 bases lay outside the gene matches. CDR3 sequence reads: CASRETGGGETQYF. In DNA form, the CDR3 reads TGTGCCAGCAGGGAAACAGGGGGCGGGGAGACCCAGTACTTC. Looking up the rest from reference TRBV2 and TRBJ2-5 gives the full variable domain: EPEVTQTPSHQVTQMGQEVILRCVPISNHLYFYWYRQILGQKVEFLVSFYNNEISEKSEIFDDQFSVERPDGSNFTLKIRSTKLEDSAMYFCASRETGGGETQYFGPGTRLLVL.

The chain has TRBV7-8 and TRBJ2-7, with 9 bases lining up with TRBD2. Germline trimming cut 1 base from V and 0 bases from J; bases unmatched to any gene: 1. The CDR3 contains 15 residues. CDR1 is SGHVS, CDR2 FQNEAQ, per germline. In nucleotides, the CDR3 is TGTGCCAGCAGCTTAGGAGCGGGAGGCTCCTACGAGCAGTACTTC. Protein sequence: CASSLGAGGSYEQYF. Variable domain in full (rest from reference TRBV7-8 and TRBJ2-7): GAGVSQSPRYKVAKRGQDVALRCDPISGHVSLFWYQQALGQGPEFLTYFQNEAQLDKSGLPSDRFFAERPEGSVSTLKIQRTQQEDSAVYLCASSLGAGGSYEQYFGPGTRLTVT.

V usage is TRBV19 and J usage is TRBJ1-2, with D tentatively TRBD1 (5 bases). CDR1 and CDR2 from the germline V gene are LNHDA and SQIVND (reference sequence). This CDR3 is built from 14 residues. Trimming shortened V by 7 bases and J by 5 bases, and 17 bases separated the two germline ends. CDR3 loop: CASNSFRAAYGYTF. The CDR3, as DNA: TGTGCCAGTAACTCGTTCAGGGCAGCGTATGGCTACACCTTC. Based on the CDR3 plus reference TRBV19 and TRBJ1-2, the full variable domain is DGGITQSPKYLFRKEGQNVTLSCEQNLNHDAMYWYRQDPGQGLRLIYYSQIVNDFQKGDIAEGYSVSREKKESFPLTVTSAQKNPTAFYLCASNSFRAAYGYTFGSGTRLTVV.